Detailed here is one TCR beta chain. The specificity of this receptor is unknown. A much larger clone differs by one base, so this may be a read error. The conserved final phenylalanine or tryptophan is absent from the CDR3, which likely points to a read error. Graves' hyperthyroidism was defined as stable when no progression to ophthalmopathy occurred over 18 months of follow-up. Hyperthyroidism patients were newly diagnosed, had a disease duration of under 2 months, and were aged 18 to 65 years. Patients with uncontrolled infections, other autoimmune diseases, pregnancy or lactation were excluded. Clinical symptoms, serum thyroxine and TRAb, thyroid ultrasound, and orbital computed tomography formed the basis for the diagnoses. PBMCs were separated from over 9 ml of fresh peripheral blood using Ficoll-Paque density gradient centrifugation. Total RNA was extracted with Trizol reagent, and quality was checked on an Agilent 2100 Bioanalyzer.

CDR1 and CDR2, per the germline V gene, are SNHLY and FYNNEI. From its first to its last residue, the CDR3 has 15 amino acids. Left in the record is the CDR3 DNA by itself, 45 bases read in frame from the first base. From V the trimming removes 6 bases and from J it removes 3 bases, while the gene matches leave 5 bases of the junction unaccounted for. This entry belongs to a study of T cells in Graves' hyperthyroidism and ophthalmopathy (dated by TCRdb to 2018 to 2020). Notes on the research overall: Peripheral blood samples were taken at the time of initial diagnosis, prior to any treatment. To identify distinguishing TCR V-J signatures, a discovery cohort of about 95 patients was used, comprising 40 to 45 with Graves' ophthalmopathy and around 57 with stable Graves' hyperthyroidism. Prospective prediction of ophthalmopathy was tested in an independent validation cohort of approximately 19 hyperthyroidism patients and roughly 16 patients who later progressed to ophthalmopathy. The 100 or so discovery patients were divided at random into training and test sets in a 7:3 ratio. The study also compared thyroid tissue and blood T-cell repertoires from roughly 6 Graves' hyperthyroidism patients. Once sampling was done, hyperthyroidism patients were given methimazole at a starting dose of 30 mg daily, whereas ophthalmopathy patients were given high-dose intravenous methylprednisolone. TCR Vbeta CDR3 sequencing of 130 to 150 peripheral blood samples (more than 40 ophthalmopathy, roughly 74 hyperthyroidism and roughly 17 progressor patients) is reported in the paper.

Amplification of TCR beta CDR3 regions was carried out from RNA transcripts. The TCR CDR3 was subjected to a first round of RT-PCR using the HTBI primer set and the Qiagen OneStep RT-PCR kit. The libraries were constructed in a second round of multiplex PCR and then size-selected and purified. Sequencing of the libraries was done on an Illumina HiSeq2000 using paired-end 100 bp reads. Per the original workflow: Raw data were processed with SOAPnuke, discarding reads with adapters, uncalled bases, mean Phred below 15, or no exact constant-primer or identifier match. High-quality paired reads were merged with COPE v1.2.5, and unique nucleotide sequences were defined as clonotypes. MiTCR v1.1 was used to align clonotypes to the IMGT TRBV, TRBD and TRBJ reference segments. The analysis was restricted to V-J combinations with a frequency above 0.0001, which together covered 98% to 99.2% of the repertoires. The TCS score was defined as F50 (clonal expansion) divided by E x V (chaos), with BLOSUM62-based TCRdist calculated between CDR3 peptides within each V-J. Welch's t-statistics and random forest reduced roughly 530 V-J features to 10 to 15, which were used in a naive Bayes classifier (R e1071). TCRdb handled the public reads itself, with Q25 trimming in fastp and clone calling in MiXCR, and kept productive beta chains. Duplicate CDR3 protein sequences are folded into a single record with the most common DNA and genes. These V and J calls are TCRdb output, not the study's own analysis. Recorded for this sample are about 380,000 distinct CDR3 sequences; around 13% of them occurred a single time. The top ten clones comprise about 10% of the sample.

Beyond this particular receptor, the publication reports: Sample size was not statistically predetermined, and blinding of investigators to group allocation was not performed. Blood samples also contained most of the expanded thyroid clonotypes (frequency above 0.001), which suggests that blood repertoires may reflect thyroid immune responses. A model built on a 13 V-J signature distinguished ophthalmopathy from stable hyperthyroidism, reaching roughly 88% sensitivity and about 81% specificity in cross-validation and 80%/75% in testing. In validation, progression to ophthalmopathy was predicted by the model with around 71% sensitivity and around 76% specificity, a median of approximately 6.5 months before onset.

This sequence uses TRBV2 and TRBJ2-2, and 9 junction bases match TRBD1. The receptor comes from a woman in her fifties or sixties with Graves' hyperthyroidism. Sequencing input: blood. The DNA reads TGTGCCAGCAGCCCGGGACAGGGACACACCGGGGAGCTGTTTCTT. Translated, it gives CASSPGQGHTGELFL.